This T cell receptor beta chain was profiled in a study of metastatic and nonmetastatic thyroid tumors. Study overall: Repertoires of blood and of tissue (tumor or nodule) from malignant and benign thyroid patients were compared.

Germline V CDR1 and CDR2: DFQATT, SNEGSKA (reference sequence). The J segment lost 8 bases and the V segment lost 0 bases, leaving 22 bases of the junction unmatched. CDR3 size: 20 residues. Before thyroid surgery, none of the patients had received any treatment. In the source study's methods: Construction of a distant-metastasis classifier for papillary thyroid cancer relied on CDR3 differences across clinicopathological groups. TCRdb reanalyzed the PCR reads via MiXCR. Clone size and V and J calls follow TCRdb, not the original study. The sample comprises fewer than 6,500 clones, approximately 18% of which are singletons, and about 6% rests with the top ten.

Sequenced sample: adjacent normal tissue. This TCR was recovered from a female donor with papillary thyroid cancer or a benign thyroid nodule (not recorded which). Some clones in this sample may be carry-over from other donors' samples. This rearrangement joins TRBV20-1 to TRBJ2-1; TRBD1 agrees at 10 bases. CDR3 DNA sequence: TGCAGTGCTAGAGATCGGGACAGGGGTTTTGCTAGCGGGTTATACGATGAGCAGTTCTTC. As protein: CSARDRDRGFASGLYDEQFF.